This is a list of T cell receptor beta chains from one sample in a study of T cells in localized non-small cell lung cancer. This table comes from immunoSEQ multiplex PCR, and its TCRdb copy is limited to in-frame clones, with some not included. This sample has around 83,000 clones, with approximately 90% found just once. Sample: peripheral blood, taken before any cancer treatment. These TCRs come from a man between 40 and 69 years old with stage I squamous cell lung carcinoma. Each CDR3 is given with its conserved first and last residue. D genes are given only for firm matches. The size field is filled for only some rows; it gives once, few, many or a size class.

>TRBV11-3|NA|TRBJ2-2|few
CASSFQGAQNTGELFF
TGTGCCAGCAGTTTTCAGGGCGCCCAAAACACCGGGGAGCTGTTTTTT
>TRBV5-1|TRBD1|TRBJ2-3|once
CASSDLWGQGSTDTQYF
TGCGCCAGCAGTGATTTGTGGGGACAGGGAAGCACAGATACGCAGTATTTT
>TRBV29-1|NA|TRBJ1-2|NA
CSVVLQGTYGYTF
TGCAGCGTAGTTCTGCAGGGGACCTATGGCTACACCTTC
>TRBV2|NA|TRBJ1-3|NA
CASSASTGLGNTIYF
TGTGCCAGCAGTGCCTCGACGGGGTTGGGAAACACCATATATTTT
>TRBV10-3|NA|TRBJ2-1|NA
CAISAGVAYNEQFF
TGTGCCATCAGTGCGGGGGTCGCCTACAATGAGCAGTTCTTC
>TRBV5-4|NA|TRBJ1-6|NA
CASSLDRSSYNSPLHF
TGTGCCAGCAGCCTAGACAGGAGCTCCTATAATTCACCCCTCCACTTT
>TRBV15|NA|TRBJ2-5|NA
CATSGGEAGETQYF
TGTGCCACCAGCGGGGGCGAGGCTGGAGAGACCCAGTACTTC
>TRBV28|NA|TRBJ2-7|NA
CASSLFVLSYEQYF
TGTGCCAGCAGTTTATTTGTTCTCTCCTACGAGCAGTACTTC
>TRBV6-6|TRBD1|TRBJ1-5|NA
CASTNRGVLPQHF
TGTGCCAGCACCAACAGGGGTGTCTTGCCCCAGCATTTT
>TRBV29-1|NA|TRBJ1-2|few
CSVESGQLGGGYTF
TGCAGCGTTGAGTCTGGACAGTTGGGGGGGGGCTACACCTTC
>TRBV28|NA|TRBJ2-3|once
CASSPTLRTDAGDTQYF
TGTGCCAGCAGTCCCACCCTGCGGACAGATGCTGGAGATACGCAGTATTTT
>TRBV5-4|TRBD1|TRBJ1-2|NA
CASSPTVGQSYGYTF
TGTGCCAGCAGCCCTACCGTGGGACAGAGCTATGGCTACACCTTC
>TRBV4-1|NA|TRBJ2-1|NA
CASSQVSPYNEQFF
TGCGCCAGCAGCCAAGTTAGCCCCTACAATGAGCAGTTCTTC
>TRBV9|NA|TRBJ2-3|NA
CASSVEDRTDTQYF
TGTGCCAGCAGCGTAGAGGACCGCACAGATACGCAGTATTTT
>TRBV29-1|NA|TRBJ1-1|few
CSASGRWSNTEAFF
TGCAGCGCCTCAGGCCGGTGGTCCAACACTGAAGCTTTCTTT
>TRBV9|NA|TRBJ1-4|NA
CASSDARGNEKLFF
TGTGCCAGCAGCGACGCCAGGGGCAATGAAAAACTGTTTTTT
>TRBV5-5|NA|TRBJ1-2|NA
CASSHPPQGHGYTF
TGTGCCAGCAGCCACCCTCCCCAGGGCCATGGCTACACCTTC
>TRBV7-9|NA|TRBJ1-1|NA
CASSLFSRQNTEAFF
TGTGCCAGCAGTCTATTCTCCCGGCAGAACACTGAAGCTTTCTTT
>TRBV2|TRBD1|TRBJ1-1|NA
CASSARDRRNTEAFF
TGTGCCAGCAGTGCTAGGGACAGGAGAAACACTGAAGCTTTCTTT
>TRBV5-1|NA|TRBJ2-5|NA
CASSLRGAGETQYF
TGCGCCAGCAGCTTGCGAGGGGCTGGAGAGACCCAGTACTTC
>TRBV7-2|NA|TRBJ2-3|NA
CASSPRRSTSTDTQYF
TGTGCCAGCAGCCCCCGCAGATCTACTAGCACAGATACGCAGTATTTT
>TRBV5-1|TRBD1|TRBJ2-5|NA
CATKLGGQGSETQYF
TGCGCCACCAAACTTGGGGGACAGGGCAGTGAGACCCAGTACTTC
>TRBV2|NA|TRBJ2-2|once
CASSAGGAQNTGELFF
TGTGCCAGCAGTGCGGGGGGCGCCCAGAACACCGGGGAGCTGTTTTTT
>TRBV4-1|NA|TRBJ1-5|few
CASSQDFSISNQPQHF
TGCGCCAGCAGCCAAGACTTTTCGATTAGCAATCAGCCCCAGCATTTT
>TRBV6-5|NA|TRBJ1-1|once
CASKGGDRTEAFF
TGTGCCAGCAAGGGGGGCGATAGGACTGAAGCTTTCTTT
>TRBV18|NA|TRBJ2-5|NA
CASSPIGQETQYF
TGTGCCAGCTCACCGATCGGGCAAGAGACCCAGTACTTC
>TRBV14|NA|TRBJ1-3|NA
CASSIGNTIYF
TGTGCCAGCAGTATTGGAAACACCATATATTTT